This TCR beta chain appears in the sequencing data of a study of human T cells and chemical hapten exposure. Turning to the study itself: Each patch test put 0.01% DPC on the upper back, and results were read at 6 days.

Overall study results and limits: There was a positive correlation between PT1 expanded TCR counts and patch test score.

TCRdb processed the RACE reads anew with MiXCR; each CDR3 protein has one entry. The repertoire includes tens of thousands of distinct CDR3 sequences, 9% to 10% of them detected once, and roughly 17% sits in the top ten. The CDR3 is 14 amino acids. Trimming took off 1 base at V and 4 bases at J, with 11 bases between the two ends. Time point noted: patch test 3, about 24 weeks after DPC sensitization. Indicated treatment: therapeutic diphenylcyclopropenone sensitization with weekly scalp DPC. This clonotype was observed at least ten times. Its antigen is unknown. The chain links TRBV12-3 or TRBV12-4 to TRBJ2-7, with D possibly matching TRBD1 (5 bases). The sequence came from a woman between 40 and 55 years old with alopecia areata. Some clones in this sample may be carry-over from other donors' samples. Here the sequenced sample was whole blood, taken in connection with sensitization to the hapten diphenylcyclopropenone (DPC). CDR3 sequence (DNA): TGTGCCAGCAGTTTAGTGAACAGGTTATACGAGCAGTACTTC. Its protein is CASSLVNRLYEQYF.